Detailed here is one TCR beta chain. Patients had received no treatment of any kind before thyroid surgery. These data come from a study of metastatic and nonmetastatic thyroid tumors. About the study: For malignant and benign thyroid patients, tumor or nodule tissue and blood were the sources whose repertoires were compared.

TCRdb reprocessed the PCR reads via MiXCR. Of around 65,000 clones detected, approximately 14% appear once; the ten largest clones hold 5% to 8%. The CDR3 totals 13 residues. The V and J ends lost 8 bases and 1 base respectively, with 14 bases between them. The germline CDR1 and CDR2 sequences are DFQATT and SNEGSKA (reference sequence). The chain recombines TRBV20-1 with TRBJ1-1; tentatively, D is TRBD1 (5 bases). This TCR was sampled from a male donor with papillary thyroid cancer or a benign thyroid nodule (not recorded which). Some clones in this sample may be carry-over from other donors' samples. The material sequenced was blood. CDR3: CSSGRVRNTEAFF. CDR3 sequence (DNA): TGCAGTTCTGGCAGGGTTCGGAACACTGAAGCTTTCTTT.